The source of this T cell receptor beta chain is a study of human thymus T cells. Findings and limits, study-wide: Usage of V and J genes appeared biased in thymic and blood repertoires. Overlap was high between thymic repertoires from unrelated individuals, as reported in related research.

Only one count was recorded for this clone. What it recognizes is unknown. Thymus specimens were resections from corrective heart surgery. Donation was from healthy Finnish infants who were having corrective surgery that addressed congenital heart defects. Here immunoSEQ multiplex PCR was the method, and the copy in TCRdb shows in-frame clones only, minus some. Here the sample spans approximately 71,000 clones, 85% to 95% being singletons. The source material was thymus tissue. The TCR sequence derives from a girl under three years old with a congenital heart defect but otherwise immunologically healthy.

CDR3 region: CASSWTGGLMTDTQYF. Here the CDR3 DNA reads TGTGCCAGCAGCTGGACAGGGGGCCTCATGACAGATACGCAGTATTTT. V usage is TRBV5-6 and J usage is TRBJ2-3; 11 nucleotides match TRBD1. Unmatched junction bases numbered 6, after V lost 3 bases and J lost 3 bases. Germline CDR1 and CDR2: SGHDT and YYEEEE. This CDR3 has 16 amino acids.